A selection of T cell receptor beta chains follows, all from one sample in a study of CD8 T cells in Susac syndrome. TCRdb reanalysed the immunoSEQ multiplex PCR reads using MiXCR and keeps one entry per CDR3 protein. The sample contains 45,000 or so distinct CDR3 sequences, roughly 93% of which appear only once. The specimen sequenced was CD8+ T cells from PBMCs. The receptors originated from a human donor in good health. The CDR3 runs from the conserved cysteine through the conserved F or W. D genes are given only for firm matches. Expanded clones get a size class; other rows say once, few or many, or leave the size out.

D gene: NA; J gene: TRBJ2-1; V gene: TRBV11-2; clone size: NA; CDR3 protein: CASSSLWEQFF; CDR3 DNA: TGTGCCAGCAGCTCCTTGTGGGAGCAGTTCTTC
D gene: NA; J gene: TRBJ2-2; V gene: TRBV4-1; clone size: NA; CDR3 protein: CASSLTGGGAGELFF; CDR3 DNA: TGCGCCAGCAGCCTCACAGGGGGAGGGGCCGGGGAGCTGTTTTTT
D gene: NA; J gene: TRBJ2-2; V gene: TRBV7-9; clone size: NA; CDR3 protein: CASYSLPGELFF; CDR3 DNA: TGTGCCAGCTACTCCTTACCCGGGGAGCTGTTTTTT
D gene: NA; J gene: TRBJ2-7; V gene: TRBV29-1; clone size: NA; CDR3 protein: CSPTRDGLSYEQYF; CDR3 DNA: TGCAGCCCCACTAGGGACGGACTATCCTACGAGCAGTACTTC
D gene: TRBD2; J gene: TRBJ2-7; V gene: TRBV20-1; clone size: NA; CDR3 protein: CSARGLAGPFYEQYF; CDR3 DNA: TGCAGTGCAAGGGGTCTAGCGGGCCCCTTCTACGAGCAGTACTTC
D gene: NA; J gene: TRBJ2-1; V gene: TRBV2; clone size: NA; CDR3 protein: CASSEVRNEQFF; CDR3 DNA: TGTGCCAGCAGTGAAGTTCGGAATGAGCAGTTCTTC
D gene: NA; J gene: TRBJ2-6; V gene: TRBV7-6; clone size: NA; CDR3 protein: CASSSWDTGANVLTF; CDR3 DNA: TGTGCCAGCAGCTCCTGGGACACTGGGGCCAACGTCCTGACTTTC
D gene: NA; J gene: TRBJ2-3; V gene: TRBV7-9; clone size: NA; CDR3 protein: CASSLVSGYTDTQYF; CDR3 DNA: TGTGCCAGCAGCTTAGTTAGCGGATACACAGATACGCAGTATTTT
D gene: NA; J gene: TRBJ1-2; V gene: TRBV9; clone size: once; CDR3 protein: CASSVGGFYGYTF; CDR3 DNA: TGTGCCAGCAGCGTAGGGGGGTTCTATGGCTACACCTTC
D gene: TRBD1; J gene: TRBJ1-1; V gene: TRBV2; clone size: NA; CDR3 protein: CASSGRTDWTDRQAFF; CDR3 DNA: TGTGCCAGCAGCGGCCGGACGGATTGGACGGACAGGCAAGCTTTCTTT
D gene: NA; J gene: TRBJ2-7; V gene: TRBV7-9; clone size: NA; CDR3 protein: CASSPPRGSPESYEQYF; CDR3 DNA: TGTGCCAGCAGCCCACCTAGGGGCAGTCCCGAATCCTACGAGCAGTACTTC
D gene: NA; J gene: TRBJ2-5; V gene: TRBV29-1; clone size: once; CDR3 protein: CSVYGTLWKETQYF; CDR3 DNA: TGCAGCGTCTACGGGACTCTCTGGAAAGAGACCCAGTACTTC
D gene: TRBD1; J gene: TRBJ2-6; V gene: TRBV7-9; clone size: NA; CDR3 protein: CASSSGTGVGANVLTF; CDR3 DNA: TGTGCCAGCAGTTCCGGGACAGGGGTCGGGGCCAACGTCCTGACTTTC
D gene: NA; J gene: TRBJ2-7; V gene: TRBV4-1; clone size: once; CDR3 protein: CASSQGPLGGIFYEQYF; CDR3 DNA: TGCGCCAGCAGCCAAGGACCCTTAGGAGGAATCTTCTACGAGCAGTACTTC
D gene: NA; J gene: TRBJ2-1; V gene: TRBV5-4; clone size: NA; CDR3 protein: CAGSRSWGNEQFF; CDR3 DNA: TGTGCCGGCAGCCGATCCTGGGGCAATGAGCAGTTCTTC
D gene: NA; J gene: TRBJ2-7; V gene: TRBV7-2; clone size: NA; CDR3 protein: CASSSNPADFLSRGYEQYF; CDR3 DNA: TGTGCCAGCAGCTCCAACCCCGCCGACTTTTTATCGAGGGGCTACGAGCAGTACTTC
D gene: TRBD1; J gene: TRBJ1-1; V gene: TRBV10-1; clone size: once; CDR3 protein: CASSDRANTEAFF; CDR3 DNA: TGCGCCAGCTCCGACAGGGCGAACACTGAAGCTTTCTTT
D gene: NA; J gene: TRBJ2-7; V gene: TRBV11-2; clone size: NA; CDR3 protein: CASSSGVRSGAEQYF; CDR3 DNA: TGTGCCAGCAGCTCCGGAGTAAGGTCCGGGGCCGAGCAGTACTTC
D gene: NA; J gene: TRBJ1-1; V gene: TRBV29-1; clone size: NA; CDR3 protein: CSVEDSPNTEAFF; CDR3 DNA: TGCAGCGTTGAAGATTCGCCTAACACTGAAGCTTTCTTT
D gene: TRBD1; J gene: TRBJ2-5; V gene: TRBV5-1; clone size: NA; CDR3 protein: CASRGTGFQETQYF; CDR3 DNA: TGCGCCAGCAGGGGGACAGGGTTTCAAGAGACCCAGTACTTC
D gene: NA; J gene: TRBJ2-7; V gene: TRBV7-2; clone size: NA; CDR3 protein: CASSLSGGEAHEQYF; CDR3 DNA: TGTGCCAGCAGCTTATCTGGCGGGGAGGCCCACGAGCAGTACTTC
D gene: NA; J gene: TRBJ2-7; V gene: TRBV30; clone size: NA; CDR3 protein: CAYPGGSSYEQYF; CDR3 DNA: TGTGCCTACCCAGGTGGAAGCTCCTACGAGCAGTACTTC
D gene: NA; J gene: TRBJ2-1; V gene: TRBV19; clone size: NA; CDR3 protein: CATFGPRYNEQFF; CDR3 DNA: TGTGCCACCTTCGGGCCTCGCTACAATGAGCAGTTCTTC
D gene: NA; J gene: TRBJ1-5; V gene: TRBV12-3/TRBV12-4; clone size: once; CDR3 protein: CASTKGSNQPQHF; CDR3 DNA: TGTGCCAGCACCAAAGGTAGCAATCAGCCCCAGCATTTT
D gene: TRBD2; J gene: TRBJ2-1; V gene: TRBV7-9; clone size: NA; CDR3 protein: CASSTPTSGRSYNEQFF; CDR3 DNA: TGTGCCAGCAGCACCCCTACTAGCGGGAGATCCTACAATGAGCAGTTCTTC
D gene: NA; J gene: TRBJ2-7; V gene: TRBV5-6; clone size: NA; CDR3 protein: CASSTGTRDEQYF; CDR3 DNA: TGTGCCAGCAGCACCGGGACCCGGGACGAGCAGTACTTC
D gene: NA; J gene: TRBJ2-3; V gene: TRBV5-6; clone size: NA; CDR3 protein: CASSLGVSADTQYF; CDR3 DNA: TGTGCCAGCAGCTTGGGGGTGTCAGCAGATACGCAGTATTTT
D gene: NA; J gene: TRBJ2-7; V gene: TRBV15; clone size: NA; CDR3 protein: CATSSGTIYEQYF; CDR3 DNA: TGTGCCACCAGCAGCGGAACGATCTACGAGCAGTACTTC
D gene: NA; J gene: TRBJ2-1; V gene: TRBV24-1; clone size: NA; CDR3 protein: CATSDSTRVRVGEQFF; CDR3 DNA: TGTGCCACCAGTGATTCGACCCGGGTGCGGGTTGGTGAGCAGTTCTTC
D gene: NA; J gene: TRBJ2-2; V gene: TRBV12-3/TRBV12-4; clone size: NA; CDR3 protein: CASLRGGDGELFF; CDR3 DNA: TGTGCCAGCCTCAGGGGAGGGGACGGGGAGCTGTTTTTT
D gene: NA; J gene: TRBJ1-1; V gene: TRBV29-1; clone size: NA; CDR3 protein: CSVDRGVTEAFF; CDR3 DNA: TGCAGCGTTGATAGGGGGGTGACTGAAGCTTTCTTT
D gene: TRBD2; J gene: TRBJ2-3; V gene: TRBV7-9; clone size: NA; CDR3 protein: CASSIAGGRGSTDTQYF; CDR3 DNA: TGTGCCAGCAGCATAGCGGGAGGGCGGGGAAGCACAGATACGCAGTATTTT
D gene: NA; J gene: TRBJ2-5; V gene: TRBV29-1; clone size: once; CDR3 protein: CSAEGGLETQYF; CDR3 DNA: TGCAGCGCCGAAGGGGGATTGGAGACCCAGTACTTC
D gene: NA; J gene: TRBJ2-5; V gene: TRBV28; clone size: NA; CDR3 protein: CASSSGLTETQYF; CDR3 DNA: TGTGCCAGCAGTTCGGGACTGACGGAGACCCAGTACTTC
D gene: NA; J gene: TRBJ2-7; V gene: TRBV12-3/TRBV12-4; clone size: NA; CDR3 protein: CASSYGTHFYEQYF; CDR3 DNA: TGTGCCAGCAGTTATGGGACACATTTCTACGAGCAGTACTTC
D gene: NA; J gene: TRBJ2-7; V gene: TRBV25-1; clone size: NA; CDR3 protein: CASAGTYEQYF; CDR3 DNA: TGTGCCAGCGCAGGGACCTACGAGCAGTACTTC
D gene: TRBD2; J gene: TRBJ2-1; V gene: TRBV5-6; clone size: NA; CDR3 protein: CASSPGTSFDEQFF; CDR3 DNA: TGTGCCAGCAGCCCCGGGACTAGTTTTGATGAGCAGTTCTTC
D gene: NA; J gene: TRBJ2-1; V gene: TRBV29-1; clone size: NA; CDR3 protein: CSVEDLLLASEQFF; CDR3 DNA: TGCAGCGTTGAAGATCTTTTACTCGCGAGTGAGCAGTTCTTC
D gene: TRBD1; J gene: TRBJ2-2; V gene: TRBV20-1; clone size: NA; CDR3 protein: CSANGDREGGELFF; CDR3 DNA: TGCAGTGCTAATGGGGACAGGGAGGGCGGGGAGCTGTTTTTT
D gene: NA; J gene: TRBJ2-7; V gene: TRBV10-3; clone size: NA; CDR3 protein: CASLDGGSYEQYF; CDR3 DNA: TGTGCCTCCTTGGACGGGGGCTCCTACGAGCAGTACTTC
D gene: TRBD1; J gene: TRBJ2-7; V gene: TRBV29-1; clone size: NA; CDR3 protein: CSVPGQGASYEQYF; CDR3 DNA: TGCAGCGTTCCGGGACAGGGCGCGTCCTACGAGCAGTACTTC
D gene: TRBD1; J gene: TRBJ2-2; V gene: TRBV27; clone size: NA; CDR3 protein: CASSPLGQGFGELFF; CDR3 DNA: TGTGCCAGCAGCCCCTTGGGACAGGGGTTCGGGGAGCTGTTTTTT
D gene: NA; J gene: TRBJ2-7; V gene: TRBV6-2/TRBV6-3; clone size: NA; CDR3 protein: CASSLDRGEQYF; CDR3 DNA: TGTGCCAGCAGCCTGGACCGAGGCGAGCAGTACTTC